This T cell receptor beta chain was sequenced during a study of blood T cell repertoires in COVID-19. As for the study in general: Whether acute or convalescent, the COVID-19 samples came from the United States, Italy and Spain. PBMCs, B-cell-depleted T cells, or T cells provided the cDNA or gDNA that made up the material.

Per germline, CDR1 SNHLY and CDR2 FYNNEI. The V end was cut by 6 bases, the J end by 6 bases, with 17 bases between. The CDR3 consists of 15 residues. How the authors handled the data: Amplification from reference gene primers served as the basis for estimated nucleated cell counts. TCRdb keeps only in-frame clones here, not all; method: immunoSEQ multiplex PCR. That table furnishes V, J and clone size, whereas the DNA furnished D and trimming. The sample carries approximately 200,000 clones, 70% to 85% recorded once. Sequencing was carried out using peripheral blood. This receptor was identified in a woman aged 45-65 years with acute or convalescent COVID-19. This chain joins TRBV2 and TRBJ1-4; weak D call: TRBD1 (6 bases). The CDR3 bases are TGTGCCAGCAGCATACAGGGTTTGCCCGATGAAAAACTGTTTTTT. Protein sequence: CASSIQGLPDEKLFF.